Shown below are 30 T cell receptor beta chains from a single sample sequenced in a study of spatial heterogeneity in lung cancer. TCRdb reanalysed the 5' RACE reads using MiXCR and keeps one entry per CDR3 protein. The sample carries 9,500 to 11,000 distinct CDR3 sequences, 6.3% recorded once. Noted time point: sample taken at primary tumor resection. The sequencing used PBMCs, collected at surgery. The receptors derive from a male donor with early-stage non-small cell lung cancer.

The V gene is TRBV20-1, the J gene TRBJ2-3; 8 nucleotides match TRBD2. The CDR3 has 16 amino acids. Looked up from germline, CDR1 is DFQATT and CDR2 is SNEGSKA (reference sequence). The junction had 7 bases not matched to a gene; V was cut back by 0 bases and J by 2 bases. Here the CDR3 DNA reads TGCAGTGCTAGAGATACGCGGGGGGCCCACACAGATACGCAGTATTTT. It encodes CSARDTRGAHTDTQYF.

This clonotype was seen more than once but under ten times. The chain employs TRBV20-1 and TRBJ1-5, with D possibly matching TRBD1 (6 bases). Trimming pared 5 bases from V and 6 bases from J, leaving 14 bases between. CDR1 is DFQATT and CDR2 is SNEGSKA in the germline V gene (reference sequence). The CDR3 consists of 13 residues. This chain's CDR3 is CSAAAGGSQPQHF. CDR3 DNA sequence: TGCAGTGCTGCCGCGGGGGGCAGTCAGCCCCAGCATTTT.

This clonotype was seen many times. The chain recombines TRBV27 with TRBJ2-7; 7 bases match TRBD2. J lost 2 bases, V lost 1 base, and 8 bases had no gene match. The CDR3 length is 16 residues. Germline CDR1 MNHEY, CDR2 SMNVEV (reference sequence). As DNA, the CDR3 is TGTGCCAGCAGTTTATTTGTCGGCGGGGGAGCCTACGAGCAGTACTTC. Amino acids: CASSLFVGGGAYEQYF.

The chain joins TRBV6-1 to TRBJ1-2, with D perhaps TRBD1 (6 bases). V was trimmed by 2 bases and J by 4 bases, leaving 14 bases between them. CDR1 is MNHNS, CDR2 SASEGT, per germline. The CDR3 is 15 residues long. The CDR3 DNA follows: TGTGCCAGCAGTGAAAGGGACACGAAATTCTATGGCTACACCTTC. Protein: CASSERDTKFYGYTF.

This clonotype is labeled medium-sized. CDR3: CASSLRAGPYNEQFF. CDR3 in DNA: TGTGCCAGCAGCTTAAGAGCGGGACCCTACAATGAGCAGTTCTTC. The chain employs TRBV7-6 and TRBJ2-1; 7 bases line up with TRBD2. The CDR3 has 15 amino acids. The V gene's germline CDR1 is SGHVS and CDR2 FNYEAQ. The V and J ends lost 2 bases and 2 bases, in that order; junction bases with no gene match: 3.

This clonotype was detected only a few times. The genes are TRBV11-2 and TRBJ2-3; the match to TRBD2 covers 13 bases. Germline V gene data show CDR1 as SGHAT and CDR2 as FQNNGV. The CDR3 extends over 17 amino acids. Unmatched junction bases numbered 10, after V lost 4 bases and J lost 6 bases. This CDR3 reads CASSSRTSGGRPDTQYF. In nucleotides, the CDR3 is TGTGCCAGCAGCTCTAGGACTAGCGGGGGCCGACCGGATACGCAGTATTTT.

In its sample, this clonotype was seen many times. The rearrangement joins TRBV28 to TRBJ2-2; D is possibly TRBD1 or TRBD2 (5 bases each). Per germline, CDR1 MDHEN and CDR2 SYDVKM. This CDR3 comprises 13 residues. V was cut by 8 bases and J by 1 base, with 8 bases left in between. CDR3 in amino acids: CASGTLNTGELFF. In DNA, the CDR3 is TGTGCCAGCGGGACGCTGAACACCGGGGAGCTGTTTTTT. The full variable domain, its missing parts supplied by reference TRBV28 and TRBJ2-2, is DVKVTQSSRYLVKRTGEKVFLECVQDMDHENMFWYRQDPGLGLRLIYFSYDVKMKEKGDIPEGYSVSREKKERFSLILESASTNQTSMYLCASGTLNTGELFFGEGSRLTVL.

This clonotype came up many times. The genes are TRBV2 and TRBJ2-1; no clear D gene. CDR1 is SNHLY and CDR2 is FYNNEI in the germline V gene. V lost 2 bases and J 2 bases, leaving 10 bases between the germline ends. This CDR3 contains 15 residues. The CDR3 coding sequence is TGTGCCAGCAGTGAAAGTCTAGTGGCCTACAATGAGCAGTTCTTC. Protein: CASSESLVAYNEQFF.

This clonotype showed up many times. The V and J genes are TRBV20-1 and TRBJ2-5; the match to TRBD2 covers 9 bases. This CDR3 is built from 16 residues. The ends lost 1 base at V and 5 bases at J; junction bases unmatched: 11. Germline V CDR1 and CDR2: DFQATT, SNEGSKA (reference sequence). This CDR3 reads CSARVAGGGARETQYF. The CDR3 region has the DNA TGCAGTGCTAGAGTAGCAGGCGGGGGGGCCAGGGAGACCCAGTACTTC.

This clonotype showed up just a few times. The genes are TRBV19 and TRBJ1-2; 7 nucleotides match TRBD1. The CDR3 is 11 residues long. Germline trimming cut 8 bases from V and 7 bases from J; bases unmatched to any gene: 4. Per germline, CDR1 LNHDA and CDR2 SQIVND (reference sequence). CDR3 amino acids: CASQTGFGYTF. The CDR3, as DNA: TGTGCCAGTCAGACAGGGTTTGGCTACACCTTC.

This clonotype was seen repeatedly, ten times or more. The chain combines TRBV7-8 with TRBJ1-5, with D perhaps matching TRBD1 (5 bases). The CDR3 has 15 residues. Trimming left V 4 bases short and J 2 bases short, with 12 bases between. Looked up from germline, CDR1 is SGHVS and CDR2 is FQNEAQ. CDR3 bases: TGTGCCAGCAGCTCACAGGTTGGGGGCAATCAGCCCCAGCATTTT. This gives the protein CASSSQVGGNQPQHF.

The rearrangement joins TRBV27 to TRBJ1-5; TRBD1 aligns across 7 bases. The CDR3 runs 13 residues. Germline-derived CDR1 and CDR2 are MNHEY and SMNVEV (reference sequence). V was clipped by 3 bases and J by 9 bases; unmatched bases: 5. The CDR3 loop is CASSFLRDRPQHF. CDR3 in DNA: TGTGCCAGCAGTTTCCTGCGGGACAGGCCCCAGCATTTT.

The chain employs TRBV11-1 and TRBJ2-1; 7 positions match TRBD2. Germline trimming cut 6 bases from V and 14 bases from J; bases unmatched to any gene: 10. This CDR3 region has 12 residues. Germline values: CDR1 SGHAT, CDR2 FQDESV (reference sequence). This CDR3 is CASRTPGGTKFF. The CDR3 region has the DNA TGTGCCAGCAGGACCCCGGGCGGGACTAAGTTCTTC.

In its sample, this clonotype is medium-sized. CDR3 bases: TGCAGTGCTAGGCTCCAGCGGGGCACAGATACGCAGTATTTT. Its translation: CSARLQRGTDTQYF. This chain connects TRBV20-1 to TRBJ2-3; a weak D match, TRBD2 (6 bases). Trimming took off 3 bases at V and 1 base at J, with 11 bases between the two ends. Germline assignment: CDR1 DFQATT and CDR2 SNEGSKA (reference sequence). The length of the CDR3 is 14 residues.

The V call is TRBV3-1, the J call TRBJ2-5; D ambiguous. The length of the CDR3 is 13 residues. Germline CDR1 and CDR2: LGHDT and YNNKEL (reference sequence). V lost 8 bases to trimming and J lost 0 bases, with 10 bases between them. This CDR3 is CASLQAYQETQYF. DNA of the CDR3: TGTGCCAGCCTTCAGGCGTACCAAGAGACCCAGTACTTC.

This clonotype ranks as medium-sized (0.01 to 0.1%). V usage is TRBV30 and J usage is TRBJ2-1, with 14 nucleotides matching TRBD2. This CDR3 contains 18 residues. CDR1 and CDR2 (germline): GTSNPN, SVGIG (reference sequence). The V and J ends lost 3 bases and 2 bases, in that order; junction bases with no gene match: 9. CDR3 amino acids: CAWRAGTSGRGAYNEQFF. The CDR3 nucleotides read TGTGCCTGGAGAGCCGGGACTAGCGGGAGAGGCGCCTACAATGAGCAGTTCTTC.

This clonotype was observed at least ten times. The gene calls are TRBV6-2 or TRBV6-3 and TRBJ1-5; D is uncertain. Trimming left V 6 bases short and J 4 bases short, with 16 bases between. The CDR3 is 15 amino acids. Germline CDR1 MNHEY, CDR2 SVGEGT. The CDR3 bases are TGTGCCAGCAGAAACGCTGGACGGTCAAATCAGCCCCAGCATTTT. This translates into CASRNAGRSNQPQHF.

The gene calls are TRBV5-1 and TRBJ2-7, with D perhaps matching TRBD2 (6 bases). V gave up 0 bases and J gave up 6 bases, with 16 bases separating them. The CDR3 sequence is 15 residues long. CDR1 SGHRS and CDR2 YFSETQ come from the germline V gene. The CDR3 region is CASSLDGPGEREQYF. The CDR3 DNA follows: TGCGCCAGCAGCTTGGACGGCCCGGGAGAACGCGAGCAGTACTTC.

This clonotype was picked up many times. The rearrangement joins TRBV5-4 to TRBJ1-1, with D possibly being TRBD1 (6 bases). This CDR3 is built from 15 residues. Germline assignment: CDR1 SGHNT and CDR2 YYREEE (reference sequence). V was clipped by 6 bases and J by 4 bases, with 19 bases between them. This chain's CDR3 is CASTESGGLFTEAFF. As DNA, the CDR3 is TGTGCCAGCACCGAAAGTGGGGGCTTATTCACTGAAGCTTTCTTT.

At least ten counts were recorded for this clonotype. This chain joins TRBV9 and TRBJ1-4, with 7 bases lining up with TRBD1. The ends lost 5 bases at V and 4 bases at J; junction bases unmatched: 5. CDR1 and CDR2 from the germline V gene are SGDLS and YYNGEE. The length of the CDR3 is 14 residues. The CDR3: CASSGGTVNEKLFF. CDR3 sequence (DNA): TGTGCCAGCAGTGGCGGGACAGTTAATGAAAAACTGTTTTTT.

This clonotype has just a few counts. This chain links TRBV5-1 with TRBJ1-3, with 7 nucleotides matching TRBD1. The V gene end was trimmed by 7 bases and the J gene end by 0 bases; junction bases not matched to a gene: 7. The germline V gene encodes CDR1 SGHRS and CDR2 YFSETQ. The CDR3 sequence is 15 residues long. For the CDR3, the DNA is TGCGCCAGCCGGGACAGCGACTTCTCTGGAAACACCATATATTTT. As protein: CASRDSDFSGNTIYF.

This clonotype is medium-sized. V gene TRBV11-1 combines with J gene TRBJ2-1; the D gene is possibly TRBD1 (5 bases). Germline CDR1 reads SGHAT; CDR2 reads FQDESV (reference sequence). The CDR3 extends over 13 amino acids. Trimming pared 1 base from V and 8 bases from J, leaving 9 bases between. Here the CDR3 reads CASSLVRADEQFF. The DNA of the CDR3 is TGTGCCAGCAGCTTAGTCAGGGCCGATGAGCAGTTCTTC.

This clonotype was observed a few times. The chain has TRBV9 and TRBJ2-1, with TRBD2 matching 14 bases. Germline CDR1 is SGDLS and CDR2 is YYNGEE. This CDR3 has 20 amino acids. After removal of 1 base from V and 4 bases from J, the junction contained 13 bases not matched to a gene. The chain's CDR3 is CASSVLEPGTSGSLYNEQFF. DNA of the CDR3: TGTGCCAGCAGCGTATTAGAGCCAGGGACTAGCGGGAGTCTATACAATGAGCAGTTCTTC.

Many counts were recorded for this clonotype. The CDR3 here is CASSYGTSYYNEQFF. The CDR3 DNA reads as TGTGCCAGCAGTTACGGGACTAGCTACTACAATGAGCAGTTCTTC. The chain recombines TRBV6-2 or TRBV6-3 with TRBJ2-1; TRBD2 aligns across 9 bases. Looked up from germline, CDR1 is MNHEY and CDR2 is SVGEGT. This CDR3 is 15 amino acids long. V shed 2 bases and J 3 bases; nucleotides not matched to a gene: 2.

This clonotype is labeled medium-sized. The rearrangement links TRBV4-2 to TRBJ2-3, with 7 bases lining up with TRBD2. Germline CDR1 is LGHNA and CDR2 is YNFKEQ. The CDR3 consists of 15 residues. V dropped 4 bases and J dropped 2; count of bases not matched to a gene: 6. Here the CDR3 DNA reads TGTGCCAGCAGCCGAATGCGGGGGACCACAGATACGCAGTATTTT. It specifies CASSRMRGTTDTQYF.

This clonotype showed up many times. V is TRBV12-3 or TRBV12-4 and J is TRBJ2-7; 9 nucleotides match TRBD1. The CDR3 runs to 13 residues. V shed 5 bases, J shed 6 bases, and the junction held 5 bases outside the gene matches. Here the CDR3 reads CASSPGTGREQYF. CDR3 coding DNA: TGTGCCAGCAGTCCCGGGACAGGGCGCGAGCAGTACTTC.

The chain uses TRBV4-2 and TRBJ1-2; 8 positions match TRBD1. V gave up 0 bases and J gave up 4 bases; unmatched junction bases: 7. Germline lookup yields CDR1 LGHNA and CDR2 YNFKEQ. The CDR3 is 16 residues long. The CDR3 here is CASSQDTDRGVYGYTF. In nucleotides, the CDR3 is TGTGCCAGCAGCCAAGACACTGACAGGGGCGTCTATGGCTACACCTTC.

This clonotype is classed as large. V is TRBV7-8 and J is TRBJ2-3; 10 bases line up with TRBD2. This CDR3 is 15 amino acids long. V trimming: 3 bases; J trimming: 3 bases; junction bases outside the gene matches: 3. The germline gives CDR1 SGHVS, CDR2 FQNEAQ. The CDR3 spells CASSLPGLATDTQYF. CDR3 sequence (DNA): TGTGCCAGCAGCTTGCCGGGACTAGCGACAGATACGCAGTATTTT.

There are many counts of this clonotype. The chain recombines TRBV4-1 with TRBJ2-1; TRBD1 aligns across 7 bases. V was pared by 4 bases and J by 2 bases, with 5 bases of the junction left unmatched. Germline V gives CDR1 MGHRA, CDR2 YSYEKL. This CDR3 comprises 15 residues. CDR3 sequence: CASSPNRGAYNEQFF. The CDR3 bases are TGCGCCAGCAGCCCGAACAGGGGCGCCTACAATGAGCAGTTCTTC.

The chain couples TRBV7-8 to TRBJ1-6; D uncertain. Germline CDR1 reads SGHVS; CDR2 reads FQNEAQ. V dropped 1 base and J dropped 0 bases, with 10 bases sitting between them. The CDR3 runs 17 residues. CDR3 sequence (DNA): TGTGCCAGCAGCTTAGAGGCCTGGAGCTCCTATAATTCACCCCTCCACTTT. This translates into CASSLEAWSSYNSPLHF.